The clone carrying this TCR beta chain came up a few times. Its target is not known. The CDR3 runs to 13 residues. Germline CDR1 SNHLY, CDR2 FYNNEI. V trimming: 7 bases; J trimming: 6 bases; junction bases outside the gene matches: 3. This record comes from a study of PD-1 blockade in mismatch repair-deficient tumors. TCRdb's copy holds only in-frame clones and misses some; the assay was immunoSEQ multiplex PCR. The table lists tens of thousands of clones, over 70% of them singletons. Findings of the study overall: Rapid post-treatment expansion, then contraction, generally preceding radiologic response, marked tumor-resident clones.

The sequencing used peripheral blood, collected about 4.5 months after starting pembrolizumab. This chain uses TRBV2 with TRBJ2-3, with 11 positions matching TRBD1. The TCR comes from an adult with mismatch repair-deficient cancer. This chain's CDR3 is CASTRDRGDTQYF. For the CDR3, the DNA is TGTGCCAGCACCCGGGACAGGGGGGATACGCAGTATTTT.